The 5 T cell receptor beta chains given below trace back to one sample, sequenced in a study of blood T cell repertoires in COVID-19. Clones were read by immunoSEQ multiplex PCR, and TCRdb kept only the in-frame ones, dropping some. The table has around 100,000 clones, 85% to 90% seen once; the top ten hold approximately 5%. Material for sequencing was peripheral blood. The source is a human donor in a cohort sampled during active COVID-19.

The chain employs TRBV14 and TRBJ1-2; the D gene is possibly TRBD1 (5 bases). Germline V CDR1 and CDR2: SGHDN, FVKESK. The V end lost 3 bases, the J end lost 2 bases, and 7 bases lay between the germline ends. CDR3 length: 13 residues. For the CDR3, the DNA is TGTGCCAGCAGCCACAGGGTAAACTATGGCTACACCTTC. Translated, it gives CASSHRVNYGYTF.

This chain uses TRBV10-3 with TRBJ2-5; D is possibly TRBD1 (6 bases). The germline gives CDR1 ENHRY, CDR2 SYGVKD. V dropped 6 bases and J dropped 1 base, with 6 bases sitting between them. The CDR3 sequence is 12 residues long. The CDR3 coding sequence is TGTGCCATCAGGGACAGCCAAGAGACCCAGTACTTC. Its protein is CAIRDSQETQYF.

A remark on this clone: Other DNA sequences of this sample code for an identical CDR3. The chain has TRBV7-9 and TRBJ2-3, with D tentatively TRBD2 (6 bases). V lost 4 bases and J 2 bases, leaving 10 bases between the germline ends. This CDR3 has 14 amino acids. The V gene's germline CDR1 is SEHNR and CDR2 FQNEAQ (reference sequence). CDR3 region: CASSSRDFTDTQYF. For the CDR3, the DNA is TGTGCCAGCAGCTCCAGGGACTTCACAGATACGCAGTATTTT.

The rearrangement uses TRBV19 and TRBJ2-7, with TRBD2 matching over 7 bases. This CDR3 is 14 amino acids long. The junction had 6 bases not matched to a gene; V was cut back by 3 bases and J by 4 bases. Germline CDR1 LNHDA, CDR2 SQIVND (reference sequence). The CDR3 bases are TGTGCCAGTAGTATCACAGGCGGGGGTTACGAGCAGTACTTC. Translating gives CASSITGGGYEQYF. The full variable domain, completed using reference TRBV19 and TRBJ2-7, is DGGITQSPKYLFRKEGQNVTLSCEQNLNHDAMYWYRQDPGQGLRLIYYSQIVNDFQKGDIAEGYSVSREKKESFPLTVTSAQKNPTAFYLCASSITGGGYEQYFGPGTRLTVT.

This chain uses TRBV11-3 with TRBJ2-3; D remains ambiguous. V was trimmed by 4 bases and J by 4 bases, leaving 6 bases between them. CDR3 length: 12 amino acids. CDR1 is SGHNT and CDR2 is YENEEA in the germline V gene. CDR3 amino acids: CASSSEADTQYF. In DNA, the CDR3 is TGTGCCAGCAGCTCCGAGGCAGATACGCAGTATTTT.